This T cell receptor (beta chain) is from a study of T cells in Graves' hyperthyroidism and ophthalmopathy. Broader study findings: The blood repertoire included most of the expanded thyroid clonotypes above 0.001.

RNA transcripts provided the source from which TCR beta CDR3 regions were amplified. HTBI primers were the set used in a first-round RT-PCR of the TCR CDR3. TCRdb re-derived calls from the multiplex PCR reads in MiXCR, one entry per CDR3 protein. The sample lists hundreds of thousands of distinct CDR3 sequences, less than 25% occurring once. This clonotype was counted only a few times. Its antigen remains unknown. Specimen: blood. The receptor was derived from a man aged 25 to 40 with Graves' ophthalmopathy.

CDR3 protein: CSVQTGGRYEQYF. As DNA, the CDR3 is TGCAGCGTACAGACAGGGGGCCGATACGAGCAGTACTTC. The chain joins TRBV29-1 to TRBJ2-7, with 10 bases that match TRBD1. The CDR3 covers 13 residues. V trimming: 6 bases; J trimming: 4 bases; junction bases outside the gene matches: 6. CDR1 and CDR2 (germline): SQVTM, ANQGSEA.